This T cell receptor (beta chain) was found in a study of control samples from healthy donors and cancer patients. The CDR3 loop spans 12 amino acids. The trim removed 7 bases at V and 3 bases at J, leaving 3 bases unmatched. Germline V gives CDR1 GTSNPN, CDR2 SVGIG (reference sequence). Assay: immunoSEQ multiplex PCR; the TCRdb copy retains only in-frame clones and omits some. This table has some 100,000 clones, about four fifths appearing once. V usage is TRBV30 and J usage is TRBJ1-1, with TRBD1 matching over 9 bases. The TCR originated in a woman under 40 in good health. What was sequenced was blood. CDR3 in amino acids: CASGQGDTEAFF. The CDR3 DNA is TGTGCCTCGGGACAGGGTGACACTGAAGCTTTCTTT.